These 27 T cell receptor beta chains came from one sample sequenced in a study of control samples from healthy donors and cancer patients. Measured with immunoSEQ multiplex PCR; TCRdb has only the in-frame clones, and not every one. The repertoire holds some 99,000 clones, 75% to 90% seen once, with approximately 15% in the top ten. The sample was blood. All receptors come from a woman between 45 and 60 years old in good health.

The chain recombines TRBV6-5 with TRBJ1-2, with D possibly TRBD1 on 6 matching bases. V dropped 2 bases and J dropped 4 bases, with 14 bases sitting between them. The germline CDR1 and CDR2 sequences are MNHEY and SVGAGI. This CDR3 comprises 15 residues. The DNA for the CDR3 is TGTGCCAGCAGTTACGGGGCCCTGACAGGCTATGGCTACACCTTC. It yields the protein CASSYGALTGYGYTF.

This sequence joins TRBV27 and TRBJ2-5; TRBD2 agrees at 11 bases. CDR3 length: 15 amino acids. Looked up from germline, CDR1 is MNHEY and CDR2 is SMNVEV (reference sequence). V shed 4 bases and J 3 bases; nucleotides not matched to a gene: 4. The CDR3 nucleotides read TGTGCCAGCAGTTCCGCGGGACTAGCGGAAGAGACCCAGTACTTC. Residues: CASSSAGLAEETQYF.

This chain uses TRBV19 with TRBJ1-6, with TRBD1 identical over 7 bases. CDR3 size: 16 residues. Germline values: CDR1 LNHDA, CDR2 SQIVND (reference sequence). Trimming took 7 bases from V and 6 from J; bases not matched to a gene: 12. The CDR3 is CASKGEQGWLNSPLHF. CDR3 sequence (DNA): TGTGCCAGTAAGGGTGAACAGGGGTGGCTTAATTCACCCCTCCACTTT. Filled out from reference TRBV19 and TRBJ1-6, the complete variable domain reads DGGITQSPKYLFRKEGQNVTLSCEQNLNHDAMYWYRQDPGQGLRLIYYSQIVNDFQKGDIAEGYSVSREKKESFPLTVTSAQKNPTAFYLCASKGEQGWLNSPLHFGNGTRLTVT.

The rearrangement uses TRBV11-2 and TRBJ1-6; D gene ambiguous. Germline V gene data show CDR1 as SGHAT and CDR2 as FQNNGV. The CDR3 totals 16 residues. V gave up 1 base and J gave up 11 bases, with 18 bases separating them. The CDR3 region has the DNA TGTGCCAGCAGCTTAGTAACCGGACTCTCTGGGACACCCCTCCACTTT. This gives the protein CASSLVTGLSGTPLHF.

The DNA for the CDR3 is TGTGCCAGCAGCTTAGGGAGGGGGTACTATGGCTACACCTTC. Protein product: CASSLGRGYYGYTF. This chain links TRBV11-2 with TRBJ1-2; D may be TRBD1 (6 bases). Germline values: CDR1 SGHAT, CDR2 FQNNGV. The CDR3 contains 14 residues. Trimming took 1 base from V and 3 from J, leaving 9 bases between them. Full variable domain (remainder filled in from reference TRBV11-2 and TRBJ1-2): EAGVAQSPRYKIIEKRQSVAFWCNPISGHATLYWYQQILGQGPKLLIQFQNNGVVDDSQLPKDRFSAERLKGVDSTLKIQPAKLEDSAVYLCASSLGRGYYGYTFGSGTRLTVV.

The chain couples TRBV29-1 to TRBJ1-2, with 9 bases matching TRBD1. The V gene's germline CDR1 is SQVTM and CDR2 ANQGSEA. Losses at the gene ends were 5 bases for V and 2 bases for J; bases not matched to a gene: 6. The CDR3 length is 14 residues. The CDR3 here is CSVLGQGINYGYTF. In DNA form, the CDR3 reads TGCAGCGTTTTAGGACAGGGGATAAACTATGGCTACACCTTC.

This rearrangement joins TRBV7-3 to TRBJ1-1; TRBD1 might be the D (6 bases). The V gene's germline CDR1 is SGHTA and CDR2 FQGTGA. V lost 0 bases to trimming and J lost 6 bases, with 11 bases between them. The CDR3 totals 14 residues. The CDR3 protein is CASSLTSGGSEAFF. CDR3 bases: TGTGCCAGCAGCTTAACTTCCGGGGGCTCTGAAGCTTTCTTT.

The chain has TRBV5-6 and TRBJ1-5; no clear D gene. V was clipped by 2 bases and J by 7 bases, with 7 bases between them. Germline CDR1 is SGHDT and CDR2 is YYEEEE. The CDR3 length is 12 residues. In DNA form, the CDR3 reads TGTGCCAGCAGCTTCTTGGGACAGCCCCAGCATTTT. Translation gives CASSFLGQPQHF.

The gene calls are TRBV2 and TRBJ2-6, with D unresolved. The V end lost 7 bases, the J end lost 2 bases, and 15 bases lay between the germline ends. The CDR3 has 16 residues. Germline loops: CDR1 SNHLY, CDR2 FYNNEI. The CDR3 bases are TGTGCCAGCAATTTGACACCTCTGCCTGGGGCCAACGTCCTGACTTTC. It codes for CASNLTPLPGANVLTF.

J is TRBJ2-7 and V is TRBV19; D assignment may be TRBD1 or TRBD2 (5 bases each). Germline V gene lookup returns CDR1 LNHDA and CDR2 SQIVND (reference sequence). V was clipped by 6 bases and J by 4 bases, with 22 bases between them. The CDR3 extends over 16 amino acids. CDR3 nucleotide sequence: TGTGCCAGTAGGGGAAGCACAGACACGGGACGTTACGAGCAGTACTTC. Its translation: CASRGSTDTGRYEQYF.

This clone appeared a single time. The V and J genes are TRBV5-4 and TRBJ2-1; 8 bases line up with TRBD2. Looked up from germline, CDR1 is SGHNT and CDR2 is YYREEE (reference sequence). This CDR3 is 13 amino acids long. V shed 2 bases and J 7 bases; nucleotides not matched to a gene: 2. CDR3 sequence (DNA): TGTGCCAGCAGCTTCGCGGGGGGAAATGAGCAGTTCTTC. The encoded protein is CASSFAGGNEQFF.

V and J are TRBV30 and TRBJ2-7; D is perhaps TRBD2 (5 bases). Germline V CDR1 and CDR2: GTSNPN, SVGIG (reference sequence). This CDR3 spans 16 amino acids. The V end lost 4 bases, the J end lost 3 bases, and 22 bases lay between the germline ends. Written as DNA, the CDR3 is TGTGCCTGGACTGACCGACAAACCCTAGCCGACTACGAGCAGTACTTC. Translated: CAWTDRQTLADYEQYF.

The genes are TRBV24-1 and TRBJ2-3, with D perhaps matching TRBD1 or TRBD2 (5 bases each). CDR1 KGHDR and CDR2 SFDVKD come from the germline V gene. V lost 9 bases, J lost 0 bases, and 12 bases lay in between. The CDR3 is made up of 14 amino acids. CDR3 region: CATGGLDSTDTQYF. In nucleotides, the CDR3 is TGTGCCACCGGGGGTCTTGACAGCACAGATACGCAGTATTTT.

The chain is built from TRBV11-2 and TRBJ2-1; D is ambiguous. Germline lookup yields CDR1 SGHAT and CDR2 FQNNGV. The CDR3 covers 11 residues. Trimming shortened V by 2 bases and J by 6 bases, and 2 bases separated the two germline ends. CDR3 bases: TGTGCCAGCAGCTTAACCAATGAGCAGTTCTTC. It translates to CASSLTNEQFF. The full variable domain, its missing parts supplied by reference TRBV11-2 and TRBJ2-1, is EAGVAQSPRYKIIEKRQSVAFWCNPISGHATLYWYQQILGQGPKLLIQFQNNGVVDDSQLPKDRFSAERLKGVDSTLKIQPAKLEDSAVYLCASSLTNEQFFGPGTRLTVL.

This chain links TRBV7-9 with TRBJ2-2; 7 nucleotides agree with TRBD2. Losses at the gene ends were 6 bases for V and 1 base for J; bases not matched to a gene: 5. This CDR3 spans 15 amino acids. Germline V gene lookup returns CDR1 SEHNR and CDR2 FQNEAQ (reference sequence). In DNA form, the CDR3 reads TGTGCCAGCAGGCCGACTAGCCAGAACACCGGGGAGCTGTTTTTT. It codes for CASRPTSQNTGELFF.

This sequence joins TRBV3-1 (or the pseudogene TRBV3-2) and TRBJ2-2; 8 bases align to TRBD1. The V gene end was trimmed by 4 bases and the J gene end by 5 bases; junction bases not matched to a gene: 3. Looked up from germline, CDR1 is LGHDT and CDR2 is YNNKEL (reference sequence). CDR3 length: 14 residues. The chain's CDR3 is CASSRTGRTGELFF. The DNA of the CDR3 is TGTGCCAGCAGCCGGACAGGGAGGACCGGGGAGCTGTTTTTT.

J is TRBJ1-2 and V is TRBV3-1 (or the pseudogene TRBV3-2); 11 bases match TRBD1. From germline, CDR1 is LGHDT and CDR2 YNNKEL (reference sequence). The CDR3 consists of 15 residues. V gave up 5 bases and J gave up 2 bases; unmatched junction bases: 4. The CDR3 reads CASSGRDRGNYGYTF. The CDR3, as DNA: TGTGCCAGCAGCGGGCGGGACAGGGGGAACTATGGCTACACCTTC.

The genes are TRBV28 and TRBJ1-1; D possibly corresponds to TRBD1 (6 bases). The germline V gene has CDR1 MDHEN and CDR2 SYDVKM. The V end was cut by 6 bases, the J end by 0 bases, with 11 bases between. The length of the CDR3 is 14 residues. For the CDR3, the DNA is TGTGCCAGCAGCGGACAGTCCTTGAACACTGAAGCTTTCTTT. As protein: CASSGQSLNTEAFF.

The chain links TRBV2 to TRBJ1-6; TRBD1 is a possible D gene (6 bases). With 9 bases removed from V and 9 bases from J, the gap between germline ends came to 18 bases. Germline-derived CDR1 and CDR2 are SNHLY and FYNNEI. The CDR3 is 14 amino acids. In DNA form, the CDR3 reads TGTGCCAGAGGCCCCGGGGGCAGTCCTTCACCCCTCCACTTT. Translated: CARGPGGSPSPLHF.

The V call is TRBV5-3, the J call TRBJ2-2, with 7 positions matching TRBD2. TRBV5-3 qualifies as an ORF whose function is uncertain. The CDR3 is 15 amino acids. Trimming removed 2 bases from V and 1 base from J; junction bases left unmatched: 2. The CDR3 protein is CARSLIAGNTGELFF. CDR3 nucleotides: TGTGCCAGAAGCTTAATAGCGGGGAACACCGGGGAGCTGTTTTTT.

This chain connects TRBV25-1 to TRBJ1-2; D gene uncertain. The CDR3 loop spans 12 amino acids. Trimming removed 7 bases from V and 1 base from J, with 7 bases in between. Germline values: CDR1 MGHDK, CDR2 SYGVNS. The CDR3 reads CASTTYNYGYTF. As DNA, the CDR3 is TGTGCCAGCACTACCTATAACTATGGCTACACCTTC.

The rearrangement uses TRBV11-3 and TRBJ2-1, with 8 bases lining up with TRBD2. Trimming at V came to 2 bases and at J to 5 bases, leaving 8 bases not matched to a gene. The CDR3 spans 16 residues. Germline V lookup: CDR1 SGHNT, CDR2 YENEEA. CDR3 sequence reads: CASSLRGSGVNNEQFF. CDR3 in DNA: TGTGCCAGCAGCTTACGTGGTAGCGGGGTCAACAATGAGCAGTTCTTC. Drawing the rest from reference TRBV11-3 and TRBJ2-1, the complete variable domain is EAGVVQSPRYKIIEKKQPVAFWCNPISGHNTLYWYLQNLGQGPELLIRYENEEAVDDSQLPKDRFSAERLKGVDSTLKIQPAELGDSAVYLCASSLRGSGVNNEQFFGPGTRLTVL.

The V call is TRBV9, the J call TRBJ1-1; tentative D call: TRBD1 (6 bases). Looked up from germline, CDR1 is SGDLS and CDR2 is YYNGEE. V gave up 4 bases and J gave up 2 bases, with 15 bases separating them. CDR3 length equals 15 residues. The CDR3 here is CASSLNREGNTEAFF. DNA for the CDR3: TGTGCCAGCAGCCTCAACAGGGAGGGAAACACTGAAGCTTTCTTT.

J is TRBJ2-1 and V is TRBV27; D is possibly TRBD2 (6 bases). Between the trimmed V and J ends, which lost 6 bases and 12 bases, there was a span of 15 bases. CDR3 length equals 12 residues. The V gene's germline CDR1 is MNHEY and CDR2 SMNVEV (reference sequence). CDR3 protein: CASRRDLSRQFF. CDR3 DNA: TGTGCCAGCAGGCGGGACCTCTCAAGGCAGTTCTTC.

The rearrangement uses TRBV30 and TRBJ2-7; D not resolved. The germline V gene encodes CDR1 GTSNPN and CDR2 SVGIG (reference sequence). Trimming removed 2 bases from V and 4 bases from J, with 3 bases in between. The CDR3 runs 10 residues. The CDR3 here is CAWSLYEQYF. CDR3 sequence (DNA): TGTGCCTGGAGTTTATACGAGCAGTACTTC.

This rearrangement joins TRBV19 to TRBJ2-1; 12 bases are a match to TRBD2. Germline CDR1 and CDR2: LNHDA and SQIVND (reference sequence). This CDR3 contains 16 residues. The V segment lost 5 bases and the J segment 6 bases; nucleotides outside the gene matches: 8. In nucleotides, the CDR3 is TGTGCCAGTAGTCTCCAACTAGCGGGAGGACGCAATGAGCAGTTCTTC. Amino acids: CASSLQLAGGRNEQFF.

J is TRBJ1-1 and V is TRBV7-6; D gene uncertain. V was cut by 1 base and J by 6 bases, with 15 bases left in between. CDR1 and CDR2 from the germline V gene are SGHVS and FNYEAQ. There are 15 residues in the CDR3. DNA of the CDR3: TGTGCCAGCAGCTTAGACGTCGGAATCCTGTCTGAAGCTTTCTTT. Protein: CASSLDVGILSEAFF.